This T cell receptor beta chain was captured by sequencing in a study of T-cell memory formation after mild COVID-19. V shed 5 bases and J shed 2 bases, with 17 bases lying between them. The length of the CDR3 is 15 residues. CDR1 is DFQATT, CDR2 SNEGSKA, per germline (reference sequence). TCRdb re-called the 5' RACE reads with MiXCR, one entry per CDR3 protein. The sample yields fewer than 200,000 distinct CDR3 sequences, 20% to 25% seen once. The receptor's source is an adult woman who had mild COVID-19 (a few samples of this study predate the infection). Cell type and time point are not known. Sequencing was carried out using PBMCs or a T cell subset sorted from them (not recorded which). The chain joins TRBV20-1 to TRBJ2-3, with D possibly being TRBD1 (6 bases). In DNA form, the CDR3 reads TGCAGTGCTGAATTACTGGGGGCTTTCACAGATACGCAGTATTTT. Encoded protein: CSAELLGAFTDTQYF.